One and the same sample provided the 4 T cell receptor beta chains below, sequenced in a study of shared clonotypes between healthy human individuals (dated by TCRdb to about 2020). The receptor library was made with the immunoSEQ multiplex PCR assay. Drawn from immuneACCESS, this table holds only the in-frame rearrangements with V and J called that TCRdb kept. Clones are partly lost; checked studies trace under half to an unresolved V gene and leave the rest unexplained. This sample is represented by some 900,000 clones; over 75% of them were singletons. About 1.5% of the sample rests with the top ten. The sequencing input was memory CD4+ T cells sorted from blood. The meaning of the sample's cell subset or site label: CD45RA-negative fraction. The receptors were gathered from a man aged 18 to 35 in good health.

The rearrangement uses TRBV5-5 and TRBJ2-7; TRBD1 matches at 8 bases. Germline CDR1 and CDR2: SGHKS and YYEKEE (reference sequence). V lost 6 bases to trimming and J lost 5 bases; unmatched junction nucleotides: 16. The CDR3 has 16 amino acids. CDR3 sequence: CASTLSRTGFVHEQYF. Here the CDR3 DNA reads TGTGCCAGCACCCTTTCCCGGACAGGGTTTGTCCACGAGCAGTACTTC.

This rearrangement joins TRBV30 to TRBJ1-1; 7 nucleotides line up with TRBD1. Unmatched junction bases numbered 21, after V lost 7 bases and J lost 1 base. This CDR3 is 18 amino acids long. CDR1 is GTSNPN and CDR2 is SVGIG in the germline V gene (reference sequence). Here the CDR3 reads CALRHPPTGAQGNTEAFF. CDR3 sequence (DNA): TGTGCCTTGCGGCACCCTCCCACAGGGGCGCAAGGGAACACTGAAGCTTTCTTT. The entire variable domain, with the rest obtained from reference TRBV30 and TRBJ1-1, is as follows: SQTIHQWPATLVQPVGSPLSLECTVEGTSNPNLYWYRQAAGRGLQLLFYSVGIGQISSEVPQNLSASRPQDRQFILSSKKLLLSDSGFYLCALRHPPTGAQGNTEAFFGQGTRLTVV.

V is TRBV5-8 and J is TRBJ2-5; 13 bases line up with TRBD2. The CDR3 runs to 17 residues. V trimming: 0 bases; J trimming: 7 bases; junction bases outside the gene matches: 9. The germline gives CDR1 SGHTS, CDR2 YDEGEE. The CDR3 region has the DNA TGTGCCAGCAGCTTGGCTCCGGGACTAGCGGGGACGGGGACCCAGTACTTC. Protein sequence: CASSLAPGLAGTGTQYF. The full variable domain, with the rest looked up from reference TRBV5-8 and TRBJ2-5, is EAGVTQSPTHLIKTRGQQATLRCSPISGHTSVYWYQQALGLGLQFLLWYDEGEERNRGNFPPRFSGRQFPNYSSELNVNALELEDSALYLCASSLAPGLAGTGTQYFGPGTRLLVL.

This clone was counted once. The chain links TRBV30 to TRBJ1-1; the D gene is possibly TRBD1 (5 bases). V shed 3 bases and J shed 1 base, with 9 bases lying between them. Per germline, CDR1 GTSNPN and CDR2 SVGIG (reference sequence). The CDR3 totals 13 residues. The chain's CDR3 is CAWSGQKNTEAFF. CDR3 bases: TGTGCCTGGAGCGGACAAAAGAACACTGAAGCTTTCTTT.